This T cell receptor beta chain appears in the sequencing data of a study of blood T cells in healthy people across ages. Overall study findings and caveats: The unsorted PBMCs prevented any conclusive comparison of naive versus antigen-experienced cells.

This clonotype was detected only a few times. What it binds is unknown. A minimum of 7 million PBMCs was isolated per sample. A second PCR, run for roughly 6 to 11 cycles, used a sample-barcoded 5' primer plus a J-beta primer mix. Through a template-switch adaptor with 12 random nucleotides, each cDNA molecule received a tag. TCRdb re-derived calls from the 5' RACE reads in MiXCR, one entry per CDR3 protein. The sample has around 1.1 million distinct CDR3 sequences, less than 45% seen once. The CDR3 covers 15 residues. Germline V gene data show CDR1 as SEHNR and CDR2 as FQNEAQ (reference sequence). The V gene end was trimmed by 5 bases and the J gene end by 3 bases; junction bases not matched to a gene: 8.

The V call is TRBV7-9, the J call TRBJ1-1; 8 bases align to TRBD1. Sequenced input: blood. This clonotype originated in a man between 18 and 29 years old in good health. DNA for the CDR3: TGTGCCAGCAGCGGACAAAGGACAGGGCACACTGAAGCTTTCTTT. As protein: CASSGQRTGHTEAFF.